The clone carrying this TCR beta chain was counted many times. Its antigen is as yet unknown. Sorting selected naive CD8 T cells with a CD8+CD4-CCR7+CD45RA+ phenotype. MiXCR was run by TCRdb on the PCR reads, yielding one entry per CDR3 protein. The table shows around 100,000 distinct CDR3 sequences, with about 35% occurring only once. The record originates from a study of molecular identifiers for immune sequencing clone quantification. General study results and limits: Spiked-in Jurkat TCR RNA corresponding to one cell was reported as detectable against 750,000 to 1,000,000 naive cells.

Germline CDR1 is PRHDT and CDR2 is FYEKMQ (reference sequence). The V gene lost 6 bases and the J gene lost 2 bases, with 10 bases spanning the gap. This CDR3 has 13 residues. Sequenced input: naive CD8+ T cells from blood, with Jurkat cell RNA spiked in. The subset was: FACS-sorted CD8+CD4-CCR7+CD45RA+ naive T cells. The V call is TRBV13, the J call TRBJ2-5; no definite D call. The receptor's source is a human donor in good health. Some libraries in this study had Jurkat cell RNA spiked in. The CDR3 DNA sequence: TGTGCCAGCAGTACCAGGAAACAAGAGACCCAGTACTTC. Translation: CASSTRKQETQYF.